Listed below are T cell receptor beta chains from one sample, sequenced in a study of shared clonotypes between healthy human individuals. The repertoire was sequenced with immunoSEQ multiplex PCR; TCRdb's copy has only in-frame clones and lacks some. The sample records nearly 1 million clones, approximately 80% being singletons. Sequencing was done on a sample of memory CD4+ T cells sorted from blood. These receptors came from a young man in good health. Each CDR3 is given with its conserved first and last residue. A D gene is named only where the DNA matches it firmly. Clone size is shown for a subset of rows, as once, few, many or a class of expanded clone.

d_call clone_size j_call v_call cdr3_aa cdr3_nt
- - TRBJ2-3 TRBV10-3 CAISESMGRGDTDTQYF TGTGCCATCAGTGAGTCGATGGGCAGGGGGGACACAGATACGCAGTATTTT
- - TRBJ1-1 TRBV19 CASSIRQGNAEAFF TGTGCCAGTAGTATAAGGCAGGGAAATGCTGAAGCTTTCTTT
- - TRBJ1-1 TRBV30 CAWLRGAFTEAFF TGTGCCTGGTTGAGAGGGGCGTTCACTGAAGCTTTCTTT
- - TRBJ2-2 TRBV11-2 CASSSRAGHTGELFF TGTGCCAGCAGCTCGCGCGCAGGCCACACCGGGGAGCTGTTTTTT
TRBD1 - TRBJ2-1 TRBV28 CASSPGTGGYNEQFF TGTGCCAGCAGTCCCGGGACAGGGGGCTACAATGAGCAGTTCTTC
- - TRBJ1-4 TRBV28 CASSPPLGGASNEKLFF TGTGCCAGCAGTCCCCCCTTAGGGGGGGCTTCTAATGAAAAACTGTTTTTT
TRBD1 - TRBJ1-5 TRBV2 CASSETAGQGRQPQHF TGTGCCAGCAGTGAAACCGCGGGACAGGGAAGGCAGCCCCAGCATTTT
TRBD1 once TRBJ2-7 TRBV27 CASSKGQGRSYEQYF TGTGCCAGCAGTAAGGGACAGGGGAGATCCTACGAGCAGTACTTC
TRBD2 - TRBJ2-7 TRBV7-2 CASSPSGRAYEQYF TGTGCCAGCAGCCCGAGCGGGAGGGCCTACGAGCAGTACTTC
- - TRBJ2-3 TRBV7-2 CASILPGTDTQYF TGTGCCAGCATCCTGCCTGGCACAGATACGCAGTATTTT
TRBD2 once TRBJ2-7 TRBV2 CATGTSGSYEQYF TGTGCCACCGGGACTAGCGGGAGCTACGAGCAGTACTTC